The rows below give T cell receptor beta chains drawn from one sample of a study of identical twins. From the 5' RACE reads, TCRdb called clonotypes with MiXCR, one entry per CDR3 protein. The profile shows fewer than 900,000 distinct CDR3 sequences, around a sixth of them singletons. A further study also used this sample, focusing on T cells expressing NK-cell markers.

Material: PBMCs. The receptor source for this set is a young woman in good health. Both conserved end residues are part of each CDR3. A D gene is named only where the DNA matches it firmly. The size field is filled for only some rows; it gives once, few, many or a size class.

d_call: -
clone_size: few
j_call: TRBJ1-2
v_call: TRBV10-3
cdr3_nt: TGTGCCATCAAGGAGGCAGGGATAAACTATGGCTACACCTTC
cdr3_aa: CAIKEAGINYGYTF

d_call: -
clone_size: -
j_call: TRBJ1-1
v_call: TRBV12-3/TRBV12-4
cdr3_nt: TGTGCCAGCAGTTTATCCCCGAAATACACACTAGGGACTGAAGCTTTCTTT
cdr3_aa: CASSLSPKYTLGTEAFF

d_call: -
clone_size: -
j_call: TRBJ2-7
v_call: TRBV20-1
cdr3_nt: TGCAGTGCTAGTAAATCGGGAGTCTACGAGCAGTACTTC
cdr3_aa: CSASKSGVYEQYF

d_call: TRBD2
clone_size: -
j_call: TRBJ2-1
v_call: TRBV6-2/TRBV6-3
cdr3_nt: TGTGCCAGCAGTTTTTGGACTAGCGGAAACAATGAGCAGTTCTTC
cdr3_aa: CASSFWTSGNNEQFF

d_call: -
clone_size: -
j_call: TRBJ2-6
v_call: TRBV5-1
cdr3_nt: TGCGCCAGCAGCCCGGCGGGCCTATCTGGGGCCAACGTCCTGACTTTC
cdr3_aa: CASSPAGLSGANVLTF

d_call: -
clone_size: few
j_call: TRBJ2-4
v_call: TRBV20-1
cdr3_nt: TGCAGTGCTAGGCCTCCCCTGCGAGACGGGAACATTCAGTACTTC
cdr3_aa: CSARPPLRDGNIQYF

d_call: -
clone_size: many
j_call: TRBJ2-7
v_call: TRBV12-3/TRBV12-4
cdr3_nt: TGTGCCAGCAGTCGTACAGGGCATCCTCTCGGCGAGCAGTACTTC
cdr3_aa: CASSRTGHPLGEQYF

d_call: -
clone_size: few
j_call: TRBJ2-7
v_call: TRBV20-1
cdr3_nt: TGCAGTGCTAGCAGGGCCTTACGCTCCTACGAGCAGTACTTC
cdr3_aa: CSASRALRSYEQYF

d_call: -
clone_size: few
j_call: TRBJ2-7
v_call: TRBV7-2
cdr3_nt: TGTGCCAGCAGCTTATCACAGACCTACGAGCAGTACTTC
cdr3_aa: CASSLSQTYEQYF

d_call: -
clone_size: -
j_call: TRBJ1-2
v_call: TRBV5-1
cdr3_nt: TGCGCCAGCAGCTCCCGGGCGGACGCAGCTAACTATGGCTACACCTTC
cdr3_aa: CASSSRADAANYGYTF

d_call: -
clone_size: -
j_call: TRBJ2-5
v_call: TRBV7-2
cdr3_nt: TGTGCCAGCACCTTATGGGGGTCCGAGACCCAGTACTTC
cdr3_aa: CASTLWGSETQYF

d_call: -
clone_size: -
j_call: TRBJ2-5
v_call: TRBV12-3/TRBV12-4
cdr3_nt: TGTGCCAGCAGTTTCGGAGCAAAAGAGACCCAGTACTTC
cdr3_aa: CASSFGAKETQYF

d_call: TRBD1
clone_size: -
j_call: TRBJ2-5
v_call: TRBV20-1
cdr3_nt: TGCAGTGCTAGGGGACAGGGGATTCGAGAGACCCAGTACTTC
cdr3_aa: CSARGQGIRETQYF

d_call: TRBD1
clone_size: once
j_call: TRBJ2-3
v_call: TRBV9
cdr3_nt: TGTGCCAGCACCCGGGACAGCGCAGATACGCAGTATTTT
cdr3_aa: CASTRDSADTQYF

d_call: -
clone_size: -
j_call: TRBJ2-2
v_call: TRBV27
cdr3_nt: TGTGCCAGCAGTCTGTTCGCGAACACCGGGGAGCTGTTTTTT
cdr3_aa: CASSLFANTGELFF

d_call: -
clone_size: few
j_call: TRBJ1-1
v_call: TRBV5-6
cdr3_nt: TGTGCCAGCAGCTTGGCAGGGTTTGACACTGAAGCTTTCTTT
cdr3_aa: CASSLAGFDTEAFF

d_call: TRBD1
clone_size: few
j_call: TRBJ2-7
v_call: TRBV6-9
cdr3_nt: TGTGCCAGCAGTTCACAGGACAGGGTTCTCTCCTACGAGCAGTACTTC
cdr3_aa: CASSSQDRVLSYEQYF

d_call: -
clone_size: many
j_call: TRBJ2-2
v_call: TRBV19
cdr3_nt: TGTGCCAGTAGTATCCGGGCGGAGACCGGGGAGCTGTTTTTT
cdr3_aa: CASSIRAETGELFF

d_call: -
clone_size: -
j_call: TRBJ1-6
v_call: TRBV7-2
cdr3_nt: TGTGCCAGCACCTACACAACCGGGTCCTCTTATAATTCACCCCTCCACTTT
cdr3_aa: CASTYTTGSSYNSPLHF

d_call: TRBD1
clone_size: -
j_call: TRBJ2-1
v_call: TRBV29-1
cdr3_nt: TGCAGCGTAGACCGGGACAGCCCCAACAATGAGCAGTTCTTC
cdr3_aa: CSVDRDSPNNEQFF

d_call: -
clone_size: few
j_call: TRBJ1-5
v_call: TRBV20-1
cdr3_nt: TGCAGTGCTATGCGGGGCCCTTTTAGCAATCAGCCCCAGCATTTT
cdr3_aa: CSAMRGPFSNQPQHF

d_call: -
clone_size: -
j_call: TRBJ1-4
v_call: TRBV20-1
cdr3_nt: TGCAGTTGCGGATCAACTAATGAAAAACTGTTTTTT
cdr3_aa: CSCGSTNEKLFF

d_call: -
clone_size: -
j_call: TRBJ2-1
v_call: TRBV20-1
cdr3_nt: TGCAGTGCCAGGACACACACTTACAATGAGCAGTTCTTC
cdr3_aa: CSARTHTYNEQFF

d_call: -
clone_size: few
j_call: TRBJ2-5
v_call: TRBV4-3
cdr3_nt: TGCGCCAGCAGCCTCCAGGACAGACGCCAAGAGACCCAGTACTTC
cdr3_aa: CASSLQDRRQETQYF

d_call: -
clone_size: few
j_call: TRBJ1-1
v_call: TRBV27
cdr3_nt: TGTGCCAGCAGCGGCCTGGCGGCGAACACTGAAGCTTTCTTT
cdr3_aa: CASSGLAANTEAFF

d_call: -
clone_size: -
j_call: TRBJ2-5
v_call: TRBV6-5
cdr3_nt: TGTGCCAGCAGTTCCATATTCCAAGAGACCCAGTACTTC
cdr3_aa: CASSSIFQETQYF

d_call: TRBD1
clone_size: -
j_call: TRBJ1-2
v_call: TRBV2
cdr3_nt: TGTGCCAGCAGTGAATCACGGACAGGGAACTATGGCTACACCTTC
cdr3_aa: CASSESRTGNYGYTF

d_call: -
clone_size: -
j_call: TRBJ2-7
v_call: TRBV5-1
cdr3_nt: TGCGCCAGCAGCTTGGCTGCAGCGGGTGAGCAGTACTTC
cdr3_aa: CASSLAAAGEQYF

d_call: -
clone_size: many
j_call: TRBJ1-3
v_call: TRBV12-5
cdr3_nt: TGTGCTAGTGGTTGGGGGACGACTGGAAACACCATATATTTT
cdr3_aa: CASGWGTTGNTIYF

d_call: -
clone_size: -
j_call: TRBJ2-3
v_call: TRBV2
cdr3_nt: TGTGCCAGCAGTGAAGCGCTTCGGACAGATACGCAGTATTTT
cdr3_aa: CASSEALRTDTQYF

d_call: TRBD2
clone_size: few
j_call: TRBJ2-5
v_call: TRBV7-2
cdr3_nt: TGTGCCAGCAGCTCGGGACTAGCGGTACAAGAGACCCAGTACTTC
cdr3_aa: CASSSGLAVQETQYF

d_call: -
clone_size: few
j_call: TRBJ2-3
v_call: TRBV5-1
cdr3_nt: TGCGCCAGCCGACGGGACCCGACGAGCACAGATACGCAGTATTTT
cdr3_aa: CASRRDPTSTDTQYF

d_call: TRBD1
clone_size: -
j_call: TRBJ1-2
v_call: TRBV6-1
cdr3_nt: TGTGCGGCGGGGGGCGCCTCGACAGGGTATTATGGCTACACCTTC
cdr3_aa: CAAGGASTGYYGYTF

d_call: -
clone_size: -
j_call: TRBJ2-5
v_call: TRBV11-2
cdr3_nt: TGTGCCAGCAGCTCGTTCCTCCGACTCGCCGAGACCCAGTACTTC
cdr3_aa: CASSSFLRLAETQYF

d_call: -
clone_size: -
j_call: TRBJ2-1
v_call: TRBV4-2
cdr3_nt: TGTGCCAGCAGCCCGGACTCGATAAGCTCCTACAATGAGCAGTTCTTC
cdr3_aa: CASSPDSISSYNEQFF

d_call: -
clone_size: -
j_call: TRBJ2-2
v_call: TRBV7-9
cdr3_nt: TGTGCCAGCAGCTTAATGTTAGCACCCGGGGAGCTGTTTTTT
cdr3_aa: CASSLMLAPGELFF

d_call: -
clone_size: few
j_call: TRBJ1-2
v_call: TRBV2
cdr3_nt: TGTGCCAGCAGTGAAGTGGCGCAAGAACGCCATGGCTACACCTTC
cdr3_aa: CASSEVAQERHGYTF

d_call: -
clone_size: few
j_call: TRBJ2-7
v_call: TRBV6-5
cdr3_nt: TGTGCCAGCAGTTACTCTTTGGGGGGCGAGCAGTACTTC
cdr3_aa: CASSYSLGGEQYF

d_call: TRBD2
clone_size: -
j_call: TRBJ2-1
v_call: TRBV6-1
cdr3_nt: TGTGCCAGCAGTGTGGCTAGCGGGAGCTGGTATGAGCAGTTCTTC
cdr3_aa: CASSVASGSWYEQFF

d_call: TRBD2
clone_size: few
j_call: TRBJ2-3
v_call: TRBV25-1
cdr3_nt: TGTGCCAGCAGTCTCCGTGGAGCGGGAGCAGGCGATACGCAGTATTTT
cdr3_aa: CASSLRGAGAGDTQYF

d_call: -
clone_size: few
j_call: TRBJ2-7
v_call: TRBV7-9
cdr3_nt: TGTGCCAGCAGCTCGCGGGTGGGGGCAGTCTACGAGCAGTACTTC
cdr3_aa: CASSSRVGAVYEQYF

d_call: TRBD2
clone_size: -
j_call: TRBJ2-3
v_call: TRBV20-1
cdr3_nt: TGCAGTGCTAAGGGACTAGCCCACCCGAATATTGGGCCCACAGATACGCAGTATTTT
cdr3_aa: CSAKGLAHPNIGPTDTQYF

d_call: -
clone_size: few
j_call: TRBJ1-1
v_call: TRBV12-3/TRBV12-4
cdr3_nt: TGTGCCAGCAGTTCAAGACAGATGAACACTGAAGCTTTCTTT
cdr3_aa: CASSSRQMNTEAFF

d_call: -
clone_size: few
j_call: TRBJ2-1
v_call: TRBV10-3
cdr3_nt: TGTGCCATCAGTGAAGTGGGAAACAATGAGCAGTTCTTC
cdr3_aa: CAISEVGNNEQFF

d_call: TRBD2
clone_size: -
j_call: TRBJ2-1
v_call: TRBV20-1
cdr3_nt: TGCAGTGCTAGCTGGCTAGCGGGGGGGCTCGAGCAGTTCTTC
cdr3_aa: CSASWLAGGLEQFF